The present T cell receptor (beta chain) was sequenced within a study of regulatory T cells in long-lasting Graves disease. The time point: newly diagnosed GD, antithyroid drugs for less than 3 months. The authors made the TCR library using RNA they extracted from PBMCs. Both iRepertoire HTBI primers and Arm-PCR of CDR3 regions were used to build the TCR beta libraries. Per the authors' pipeline: In the combined samples, under 80 TRBV and more than 11 TRBJ segments were identified. TCRdb re-called the multiplex PCR reads through MiXCR, storing one row per CDR3 protein. It is TCRdb's table, rather than the study itself, that gives the V and J calls and clone size. Of 400,000 to 450,000 distinct CDR3 sequences listed, 16% were seen once; the top ten hold roughly 10%. Study conclusions and caveats: Examination was confined to peripheral blood, excluding thyroid tissue.

Worth noting for this clonotype: No antigen is known for it.

CDR1 and CDR2 from the germline V gene are SGHTS and YDEGEE. The V end lost 4 bases, the J end lost 0 bases, and 20 bases lay between the germline ends. The CDR3 is 18 residues long. These data were also reused for a study on T cells in Graves' hyperthyroidism and ophthalmopathy.

J is TRBJ2-1 and V is TRBV5-8; a possible D gene is TRBD2 (6 bases). The sequenced sample was peripheral blood mononuclear cells (PBMCs), obtained at new diagnosis, from a patient treated with antithyroid drugs. The TCR originated in a woman aged 25 to 39 with Graves disease. The CDR3 DNA is TGTGCCAGCAGCGCTTGGGCTGGGCAGGGAGGCTCCTACAATGAGCAGTTCTTC. This translates into CASSAWAGQGGSYNEQFF.